Given below is one T cell receptor (beta chain) in context. The antigen is undetermined. Assay runs were performed at deep level. Investigators spread the genomic DNA of each subset evenly over several immunoSEQ plates. Some clones are missing from TCRdb's copy, which holds only in-frame ones; the method was immunoSEQ multiplex PCR. Among roughly 770,000 clones, 96% were seen once, and the ten largest hold about 0.22%. CD45RO negativity and positive selection for CCR7 defined naive CD8 cells, a population that excluded terminally differentiated effector memory CD45RA+ cells. This specimen belongs to a study of shared clonotypes between healthy human individuals. Study overall: Per donor, three plates held CD4 naive cells, three held CD4 memory, two held CD8 naive and one held CD8 memory. General observations from the study: Relative to memory subsets, naive subsets generally showed larger estimated richness.

This CDR3 contains 12 residues. Germline V lookup: CDR1 MNHNY, CDR2 SVGAGI (reference sequence). V lost 6 bases and J 4 bases, leaving 9 bases between the germline ends. The TCR originated in a man under 40 in good health. The sequencing input was naive CD8+ T cells sorted from blood. The chain employs TRBV6-6 and TRBJ1-2; D remains ambiguous. This CDR3 is CASSPDGYGYTF. CDR3 coding DNA: TGTGCCAGCAGCCCCGACGGCTATGGCTACACCTTC.